These T cell receptor beta chains were read from a single sample in a study of T cell responses to AZD1222 COVID-19 vaccine. Assay: immunoSEQ multiplex PCR; the TCRdb copy retains only in-frame clones and omits some. The sample comprises about 150,000 clones, 80% to 90% of which are singletons, and 5% to 6% rests with the top ten. The sample here was peripheral blood, taken on day 0 of MenACWY control vaccination. The receptors come from an adult in good health. Each CDR3 is given with its conserved first and last residue. Each record gives: clone size, D gene, J gene, V gene, CDR3 DNA, CDR3 protein. D genes are given only for firm matches. Part of the rows lack a size; the others show once, few, many or a class for expanded clones.

>few|NA|TRBJ2-2|TRBV6-2/TRBV6-3
TGTGCCAGCAGCTCGAACACCGGGGAGCTGTTTTTT
CASSSNTGELFF
>NA|NA|TRBJ1-4|TRBV3-1/TRBV3-2
TGTGCCAGCAAAGCCGGGGTTAATGAAAAACTGTTTTTT
CASKAGVNEKLFF
>NA|TRBD2|TRBJ2-3|TRBV7-2
TGTGCCAGCAGCTTCCCCGTCGGCGGGAGGGCGGCAGATACGCAGTATTTT
CASSFPVGGRAADTQYF
>NA|NA|TRBJ2-2|TRBV11-3
TGTGCCAGCAGTCCCTGGGACTCTAGGAGGACCGGGGAGCTGTTTTTT
CASSPWDSRRTGELFF
>once|NA|TRBJ2-5|TRBV7-2
TGTGCCAGCAGCTTAGCGCATGAGACCCAGTACTTC
CASSLAHETQYF
>once|NA|TRBJ1-1|TRBV7-6
TGTGCCAGCAGCTTAGCCCCGGCAGGGGTTAACACTGAAGCTTTCTTT
CASSLAPAGVNTEAFF
>NA|TRBD1|TRBJ1-1|TRBV5-5
TGTGCCAGCAGCTACGGGACAGGGCTGGGGACTGAAGCTTTCTTT
CASSYGTGLGTEAFF
>NA|TRBD2|TRBJ2-1|TRBV4-1
TGCGCCAGCAGCCCAAGCCGCGCAGCTAGCGGGGTATACAATGAGCAGTTCTTC
CASSPSRAASGVYNEQFF
>NA|NA|TRBJ1-1|TRBV9
TGTGCCAGCAGCCATCCAGGAGAGTCCGCTGTGGCTTTCTTT
CASSHPGESAVAFF
>NA|NA|TRBJ1-3|TRBV3-1/TRBV3-2
TGTGCCAGCAGCCAATCCAGCTCTGGAAACACCATATATTTT
CASSQSSSGNTIYF
>NA|TRBD1|TRBJ1-1|TRBV9
TGTGCCAGCAGCCCTGGGACAGGGGGTACGAGGGCTGAAGCTTTCTTT
CASSPGTGGTRAEAFF
>medium-sized|TRBD2|TRBJ2-7|TRBV10-3
TGTGCCATCAGTAGCGGGGAAACCTACGAGCAGTACTTC
CAISSGETYEQYF
>once|NA|TRBJ1-5|TRBV5-4
TGTGCCAGCAGCTTGGATGAGAGTCAGCCCCAGCATTTT
CASSLDESQPQHF
>once|NA|TRBJ2-4|TRBV19
TGTGCCAGCACCCTGCAGGGAGCCAAAAACATTCAGTACTTC
CASTLQGAKNIQYF
>NA|NA|TRBJ1-1|TRBV11-2
TGTGCCAGCAGTACTATACCAAGGACTGAAGCTTTCTTT
CASSTIPRTEAFF
>NA|NA|TRBJ2-7|TRBV7-8
TGTGCCAGCAGCTTATCGCGGGGTGGTTGGTACGAGCAGTACTTC
CASSLSRGGWYEQYF
>NA|NA|TRBJ2-3|TRBV7-3
TGTGCCAGCAGCTTAAGGGCTAGCGTGGGCACAGATACGCAGTATTTT
CASSLRASVGTDTQYF
>NA|NA|TRBJ1-1|TRBV6-5
TGTGCCAGCAGGTCTGGTCCCACTGAAGCTTTCTTT
CASRSGPTEAFF